The 22 T cell receptor beta chains presented below share a single source sample, sequenced in a study of Graves' ophthalmopathy and Graves' hyperthyroidism. Researchers took RNA transcripts and amplified TCR beta CDR3 regions from them. After a first-round RT-PCR with HTBI primers, a second-round multiplex PCR was run. Via MiXCR, TCRdb re-called the multiplex PCR reads, giving one row per CDR3 protein. Of 400,000 to 500,000 distinct CDR3 sequences in the sample, roughly 20% were seen once. Sequences were obtained from peripheral blood. The receptors here all came from a woman under 30 with stable Graves' hyperthyroidism.

Many counts were recorded for this clonotype. The genes are TRBV13 and TRBJ1-3; unclear D gene. The V gene lost 6 bases and the J gene lost 0 bases, with 9 bases spanning the gap. Per germline, CDR1 PRHDT and CDR2 FYEKMQ (reference sequence). The CDR3 is made up of 14 amino acids. The CDR3 sequence is CASRDGNSGNTIYF. The CDR3 DNA is TGTGCCAGCAGGGACGGAAACTCTGGAAACACCATATATTTT.

As to this clonotype: At one end the junction does not follow the germline gene, possibly because of a read error. This rearrangement joins TRBV12-3 or TRBV12-4 to TRBJ1-2; a weak D match, TRBD1 (5 bases). The CDR3 spans 9 residues. The DNA for the CDR3 is TGTGCCGGCAGTTTCCCCACAGGTTTC. Protein sequence: CAGSFPTGF.

This clonotype was found a few times. The junction departs from the called germline gene at one end, perhaps through a read error. The gene calls are TRBV12-3 or TRBV12-4 and TRBJ2-1; TRBD2 aligns across 10 bases. The CDR3 is 15 residues long. CDR3 residues: CASSLRLAGADEKFF. The CDR3 region has the DNA TGTGCCAGCAGTTTACGCCTAGCGGGGGCGGATGAGAAGTTCTTC.

This clonotype was counted only a few times. The chain uses TRBV11-2 and TRBJ2-7, with 8 bases lining up with TRBD2. CDR1 is SGHAT, CDR2 FQNNGV, per germline. The CDR3 length is 16 residues. Trimming removed 5 bases from V and 1 base from J; junction bases left unmatched: 10. Here the CDR3 reads CASSPIAGGGSYEQYF. The CDR3 DNA sequence: TGTGCCAGCAGCCCTATTGCGGGAGGAGGGTCCTACGAGCAGTACTTC. The complete variable domain, with remaining parts taken from reference TRBV11-2 and TRBJ2-7, reads EAGVAQSPRYKIIEKRQSVAFWCNPISGHATLYWYQQILGQGPKLLIQFQNNGVVDDSQLPKDRFSAERLKGVDSTLKIQPAKLEDSAVYLCASSPIAGGGSYEQYFGPGTRLTVT.

CDR3 bases: TGCAGTGCTAGAATGATCCGAAGCGGCTACACCTTC. Residues: CSARMIRSGYTF. The genes are TRBV20-1 and TRBJ1-2; no clear D gene. Trimming left V 2 bases short and J 8 bases short, with 12 bases between. CDR3 length equals 12 residues. CDR1 is DFQATT, CDR2 SNEGSKA, per germline (reference sequence).

This clonotype was detected many times. This rearrangement joins TRBV11-2 to TRBJ1-6; the D is unclear. The ends were cut back, 5 bases at V and 10 bases at J, with 15 bases in the middle. The V gene's germline CDR1 is SGHAT and CDR2 FQNNGV. The CDR3 is made up of 14 amino acids. The CDR3 region is CASSIGMPRSPLHF. CDR3 nucleotide sequence: TGTGCCAGCAGCATAGGGATGCCTCGCTCACCCCTCCACTTT.

CDR3 amino acids: CASSLARDREDEQYF. The CDR3 DNA reads TGCGCCAGCAGCTTGGCTAGGGACAGGGAGGACGAGCAGTACTTC. This chain links TRBV5-1 with TRBJ2-7, with 9 bases fitting TRBD1. The junction had 6 bases not matched to a gene; V was cut back by 0 bases and J by 5 bases. CDR1 is SGHRS and CDR2 is YFSETQ in the germline V gene. The CDR3 runs to 15 residues.

This chain connects TRBV13 to TRBJ1-5; no clear D gene. Per germline, CDR1 PRHDT and CDR2 FYEKMQ (reference sequence). V was trimmed by 5 bases and J by 0 bases, leaving 14 bases between them. The CDR3 runs 16 residues. CDR3 nucleotides: TGTGCCAGCAGCGTGTGCGACGTCGATAGCAATCAGCCCCAGCATTTT. Encoded protein: CASSVCDVDSNQPQHF.

This clonotype has ten or more counts. This rearrangement joins TRBV12-3 or TRBV12-4 to TRBJ1-2, with a tentative D call TRBD1 (5 bases). The V and J ends lost 5 bases and 6 bases respectively, with 16 bases between them. The length of the CDR3 is 14 residues. The DNA for the CDR3 is TGTGCCAGCAGTAGGGGCCTCCCCTGGAATGGCTACACCTTC. This codes for CASSRGLPWNGYTF.

Written as DNA, the CDR3 is TGTGCCAGCAGCGCTAGCGGAATCTCAGATACGCAGTATTTT. It yields the protein CASSASGISDTQYF. The chain is built from TRBV11-1 and TRBJ2-3; 7 bases are a match to TRBD2. Germline CDR1 reads SGHAT; CDR2 reads FQDESV (reference sequence). CDR3 size: 14 residues. The trim removed 5 bases at V and 4 bases at J, leaving 6 bases unmatched.

This clonotype was detected ten times or more. The chain is built from TRBV20-1 and TRBJ1-5; D unclear. Per germline, CDR1 DFQATT and CDR2 SNEGSKA (reference sequence). V lost 5 bases to trimming and J lost 4 bases, with 15 bases between them. CDR3 size: 14 residues. CDR3 bases: TGCAGTGCTTTTCGGGTGCAGTATAATCAGCCCCAGCATTTT. Translated, it gives CSAFRVQYNQPQHF.

The genes are TRBV25-1 and TRBJ2-5; D uncertain. Germline V CDR1 and CDR2: MGHDK, SYGVNS. Trimming took off 6 bases at V and 1 base at J, with 15 bases between the two ends. The CDR3 is made up of 15 amino acids. CDR3 bases: TGTGCCAGCAGCAGAGATTACCAGAGCCAAGAGACCCAGTACTTC. It codes for CASSRDYQSQETQYF.

This clonotype was seen ten or more times. The rearrangement links TRBV7-6 to TRBJ2-7; TRBD1 agrees at 9 bases. J was trimmed by 4 bases and V by 4 bases; bases with no gene match: 5. This CDR3 is built from 14 residues. Per the germline V gene, CDR1 is SGHVS and CDR2 is FNYEAQ. In DNA form, the CDR3 reads TGTGCCAGCAGCTATGGACAGGGGATATACGAGCAGTACTTC. Amino acid sequence: CASSYGQGIYEQYF.

This clonotype was picked up many times. This rearrangement joins TRBV27 to TRBJ1-2; 7 nucleotides align to TRBD1. The CDR3 extends over 15 amino acids. V dropped 4 bases and J dropped 4; count of bases not matched to a gene: 9. Germline assignment: CDR1 MNHEY and CDR2 SMNVEV (reference sequence). Here the CDR3 reads CASSSMRTGFYGYTF. As DNA, the CDR3 is TGTGCCAGCAGTTCTATGCGGACAGGCTTCTATGGCTACACCTTC.

In its sample, this clonotype was seen many times. This chain uses TRBV6-1 with TRBJ2-5; a possible D gene is TRBD2 (5 bases). Germline V gene data show CDR1 as MNHNS and CDR2 as SASEGT. The CDR3 sequence is 13 residues long. V was shortened by 4 bases and J by 7 bases, with 13 bases between the two germline ends. CDR3: CASSAVSRGTQYF. CDR3 DNA: TGTGCCAGCAGTGCGGTTAGCCGGGGGACCCAGTACTTC.

This clonotype was recorded at least ten times. This chain links TRBV24-1 with TRBJ2-2; maybe TRBD1 (6 bases). Between the trimmed V and J ends, which lost 3 bases and 0 bases, there was a span of 10 bases. The CDR3 runs to 16 residues. Germline V gene sequence: CDR1 KGHDR, CDR2 SFDVKD. The CDR3 nucleotides read TGTGCCACCAGTGATCCGACAGGCTCGAACACCGGGGAGCTGTTTTTT. This sequence encodes CATSDPTGSNTGELFF.

The chain couples TRBV13 to TRBJ1-1; the match to TRBD1 covers 10 bases. CDR3 size: 14 residues. V lost 7 bases, J lost 5 bases, and 7 bases stayed unmatched. The germline CDR1 and CDR2 sequences are PRHDT and FYEKMQ (reference sequence). Written as DNA, the CDR3 is TGTGCCAGCACTACCGGGACAGGGGTGACTGAAGCTTTCTTT. Its translation: CASTTGTGVTEAFF.

This clonotype has at least ten counts. V gene TRBV19 combines with J gene TRBJ1-1; no firm D call. The germline V and J ends were trimmed by 11 bases and 2 bases, with 12 bases remaining between them. There are 12 residues in the CDR3. CDR1 is LNHDA, CDR2 SQIVND, per germline (reference sequence). Here the CDR3 DNA reads TGTGCCTTCCCGACGGAAAACACTGAAGCTTTCTTT. Translation: CAFPTENTEAFF.

At least ten counts were recorded for this clonotype. This chain connects TRBV6-1 to TRBJ1-2; D remains ambiguous. V lost 1 base, J lost 5 bases, and 8 bases lay in between. This CDR3 comprises 13 residues. Germline V gives CDR1 MNHNS, CDR2 SASEGT. Here the CDR3 reads CASSEEGIYGYTF. The CDR3, as DNA: TGTGCCAGCAGTGAAGAAGGGATTTATGGCTACACCTTC.

Note on this clonotype: This may arise from a read error, as a much more abundant clone is one base away. This chain joins TRBV6-5 and TRBJ2-2; D unclear. Germline V gives CDR1 MNHEY, CDR2 SVGAGI. The CDR3 has 15 residues. V was trimmed by 2 bases and J by 6 bases, leaving 13 bases between them. CDR3 nucleotides: TGTGCCAGCAGTTACCCCAGAAATGGATCCGGGGAGCTGTTTTTT. Residues: CASSYPRNGSGELFF.

This clonotype appeared many times. The J gene is TRBJ2-7, the V gene TRBV12-3 or TRBV12-4; 7 positions match TRBD1. The CDR3 runs 14 residues. The V segment lost 6 bases and the J segment 0 bases; nucleotides outside the gene matches: 5. CDR3 coding DNA: TGTGCCAGCAGCGGGACAGCCTTCTCCTACGAGCAGTACTTC. This codes for CASSGTAFSYEQYF.

The chain joins TRBV9 to TRBJ2-2; tentative D call: TRBD1 (6 bases). Trimming took off 0 bases at V and 0 bases at J, with 12 bases between the two ends. This CDR3 is built from 17 residues. Germline CDR1 SGDLS, CDR2 YYNGEE. The CDR3 nucleotides are TGTGCCAGCAGCGTAGTCAGGGGAACCACGAACACCGGGGAGCTGTTTTTT. It codes for CASSVVRGTTNTGELFF.